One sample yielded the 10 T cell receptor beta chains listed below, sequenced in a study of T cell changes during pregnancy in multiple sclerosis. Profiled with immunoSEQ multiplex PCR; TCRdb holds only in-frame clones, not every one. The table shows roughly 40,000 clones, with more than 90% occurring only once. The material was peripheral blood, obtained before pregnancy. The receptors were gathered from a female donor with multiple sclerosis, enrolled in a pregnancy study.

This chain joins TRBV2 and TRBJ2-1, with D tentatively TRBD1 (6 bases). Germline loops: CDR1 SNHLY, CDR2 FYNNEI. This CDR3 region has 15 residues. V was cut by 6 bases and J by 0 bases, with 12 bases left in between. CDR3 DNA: TGTGCCAGCAGAAACACAGGGAGCTCCTACAATGAGCAGTTCTTC. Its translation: CASRNTGSSYNEQFF.

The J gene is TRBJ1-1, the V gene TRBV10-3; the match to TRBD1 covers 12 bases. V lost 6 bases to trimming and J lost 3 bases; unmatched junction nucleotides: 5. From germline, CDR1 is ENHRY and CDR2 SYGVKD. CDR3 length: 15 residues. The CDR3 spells CAIRGQGAPYTEAFF. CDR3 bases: TGTGCCATCAGGGGACAGGGGGCGCCGTACACTGAAGCTTTCTTT.

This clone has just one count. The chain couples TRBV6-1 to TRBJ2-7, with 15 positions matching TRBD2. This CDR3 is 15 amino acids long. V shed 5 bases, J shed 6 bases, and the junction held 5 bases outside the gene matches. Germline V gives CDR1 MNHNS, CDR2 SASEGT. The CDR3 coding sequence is TGTGCCAGCAGTCCCGGGACTAGCGGGAGGACCGAGCAGTACTTC. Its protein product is CASSPGTSGRTEQYF.

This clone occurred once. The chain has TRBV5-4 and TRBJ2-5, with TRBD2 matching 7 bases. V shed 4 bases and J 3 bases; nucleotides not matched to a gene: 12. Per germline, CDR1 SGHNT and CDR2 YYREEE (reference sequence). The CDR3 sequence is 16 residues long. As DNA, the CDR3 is TGTGCCAGCAGCCGCACCGGCGGGAGTAGGGAAGAGACCCAGTACTTC. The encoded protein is CASSRTGGSREETQYF.

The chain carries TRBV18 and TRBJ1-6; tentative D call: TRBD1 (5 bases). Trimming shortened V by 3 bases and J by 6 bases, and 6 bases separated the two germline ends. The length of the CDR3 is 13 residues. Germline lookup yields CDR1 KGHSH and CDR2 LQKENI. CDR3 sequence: CASSPDSNSPLHF. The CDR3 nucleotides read TGTGCCAGCTCACCTGACAGTAATTCACCCCTCCACTTT. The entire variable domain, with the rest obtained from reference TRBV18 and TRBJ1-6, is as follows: NAGVMQNPRHLVRRRGQEARLRCSPMKGHSHVYWYRQLPEEGLKFMVYLQKENIIDESGMPKERFSAEFPKEGPSILRIQQVVRGDSAAYFCASSPDSNSPLHFGNGTRLTVT.

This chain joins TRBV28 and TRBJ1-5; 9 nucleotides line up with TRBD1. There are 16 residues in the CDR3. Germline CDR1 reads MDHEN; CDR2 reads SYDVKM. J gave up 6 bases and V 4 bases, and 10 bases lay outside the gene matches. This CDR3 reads CASSSVPGQGGQPQHF. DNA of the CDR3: TGTGCCAGCAGTTCGGTTCCGGGACAGGGCGGTCAGCCCCAGCATTTT.

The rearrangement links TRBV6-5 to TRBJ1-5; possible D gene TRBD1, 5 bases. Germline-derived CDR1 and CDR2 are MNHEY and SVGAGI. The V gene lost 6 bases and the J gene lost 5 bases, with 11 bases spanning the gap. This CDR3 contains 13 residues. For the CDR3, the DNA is TGTGCCAGCAGCGCTACAGGTGATCAGCCCCAGCATTTT. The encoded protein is CASSATGDQPQHF.

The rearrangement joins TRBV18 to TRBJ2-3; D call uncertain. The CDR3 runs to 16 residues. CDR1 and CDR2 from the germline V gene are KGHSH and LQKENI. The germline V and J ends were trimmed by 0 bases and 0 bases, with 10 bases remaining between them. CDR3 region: CASSPPRRTSTDTQYF. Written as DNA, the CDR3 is TGTGCCAGCTCACCACCAAGGAGAACCAGCACAGATACGCAGTATTTT.

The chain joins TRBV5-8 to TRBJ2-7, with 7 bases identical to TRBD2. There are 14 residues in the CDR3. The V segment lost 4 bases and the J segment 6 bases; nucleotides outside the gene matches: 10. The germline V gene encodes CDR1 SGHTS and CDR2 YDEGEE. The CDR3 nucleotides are TGTGCCAGCAGCCCCCGGGGGTCGGGAGGCGAGCAGTACTTC. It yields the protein CASSPRGSGGEQYF.

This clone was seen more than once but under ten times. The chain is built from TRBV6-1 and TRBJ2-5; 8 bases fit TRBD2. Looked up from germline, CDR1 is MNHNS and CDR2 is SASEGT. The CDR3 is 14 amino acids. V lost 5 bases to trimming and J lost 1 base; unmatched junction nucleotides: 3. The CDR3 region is CASSLSGGQETQYF. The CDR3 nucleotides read TGTGCCAGCAGTTTGAGCGGGGGCCAAGAGACCCAGTACTTC.